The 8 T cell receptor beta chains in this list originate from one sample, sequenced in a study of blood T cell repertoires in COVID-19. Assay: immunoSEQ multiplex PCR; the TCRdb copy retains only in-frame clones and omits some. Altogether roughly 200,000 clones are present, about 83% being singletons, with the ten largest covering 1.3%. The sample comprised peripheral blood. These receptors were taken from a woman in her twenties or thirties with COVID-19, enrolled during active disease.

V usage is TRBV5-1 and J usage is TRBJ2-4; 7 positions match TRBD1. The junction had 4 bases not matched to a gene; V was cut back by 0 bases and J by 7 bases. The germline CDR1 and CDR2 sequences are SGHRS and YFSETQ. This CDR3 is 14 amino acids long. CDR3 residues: CASSLGQGRNIQYF. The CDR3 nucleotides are TGCGCCAGCAGCTTGGGACAGGGCAGGAACATTCAGTACTTC.

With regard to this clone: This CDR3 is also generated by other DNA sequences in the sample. Here the CDR3 reads CASSLRTGYNEQFF. The DNA of the CDR3 is TGTGCCAGCAGTTTACGGACAGGGTACAATGAGCAGTTCTTC. This chain links TRBV6-5 with TRBJ2-1; TRBD1 aligns across 8 bases. The CDR3 loop spans 14 amino acids. With 4 bases clipped from V and 4 bases from J, the junction kept 3 bases outside the gene matches. The germline V gene has CDR1 MNHEY and CDR2 SVGAGI.

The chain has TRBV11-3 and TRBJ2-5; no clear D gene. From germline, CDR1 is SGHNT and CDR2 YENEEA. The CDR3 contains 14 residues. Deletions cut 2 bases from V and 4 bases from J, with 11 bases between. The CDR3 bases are TGTGCCAGCAGCTTATCTAGACTGTCAGAGACCCAGTACTTC. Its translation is CASSLSRLSETQYF.

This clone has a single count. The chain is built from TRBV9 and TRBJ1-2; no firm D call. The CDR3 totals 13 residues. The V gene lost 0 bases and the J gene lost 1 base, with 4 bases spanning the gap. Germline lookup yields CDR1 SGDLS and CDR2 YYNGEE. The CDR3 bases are TGTGCCAGCAGCGTAGGGAGTAACTATGGCTACACCTTC. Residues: CASSVGSNYGYTF.

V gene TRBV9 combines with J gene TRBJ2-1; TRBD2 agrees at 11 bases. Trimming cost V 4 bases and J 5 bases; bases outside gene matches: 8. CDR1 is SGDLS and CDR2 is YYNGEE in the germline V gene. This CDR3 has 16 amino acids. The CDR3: CASSTHGTSGHNEQFF. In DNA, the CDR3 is TGTGCCAGCAGCACTCACGGGACTAGCGGCCACAATGAGCAGTTCTTC.

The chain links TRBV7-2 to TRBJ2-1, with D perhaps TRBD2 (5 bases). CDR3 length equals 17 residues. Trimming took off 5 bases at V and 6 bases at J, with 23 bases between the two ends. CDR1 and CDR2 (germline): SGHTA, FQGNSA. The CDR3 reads CASSVRVSGFLGNEQFF. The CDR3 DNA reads TGTGCCAGCAGCGTGAGGGTCTCTGGTTTCTTAGGCAATGAGCAGTTCTTC.

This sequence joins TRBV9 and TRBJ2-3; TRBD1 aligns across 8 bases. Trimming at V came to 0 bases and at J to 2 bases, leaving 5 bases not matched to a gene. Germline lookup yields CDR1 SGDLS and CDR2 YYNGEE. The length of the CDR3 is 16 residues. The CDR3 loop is CASSVDQGATTDTQYF. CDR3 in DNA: TGTGCCAGCAGCGTAGATCAGGGGGCGACCACAGATACGCAGTATTTT.

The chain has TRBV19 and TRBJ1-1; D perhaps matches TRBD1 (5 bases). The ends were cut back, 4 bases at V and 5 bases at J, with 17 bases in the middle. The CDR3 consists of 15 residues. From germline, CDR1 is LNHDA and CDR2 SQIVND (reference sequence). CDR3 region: CASSRDDLGGTEAFF. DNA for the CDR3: TGTGCCAGTAGTAGAGACGACTTGGGGGGTACTGAAGCTTTCTTT.